This T cell receptor beta chain was captured by sequencing in a study of OX40 agonist ivuxolimab in advanced cancers. At the level of the study: Patients were treated with ivuxolimab, an agonistic anti-OX40 (CD134) antibody. Study outcomes and limitations: Antigen targets of the expanded peripheral T cells went undetermined.

V was trimmed by 2 bases and J by 4 bases, leaving 12 bases between them. Germline CDR1 is ENHRY and CDR2 is SYGVKD. The CDR3 length is 16 residues. Assay used: immunoSEQ multiplex PCR; TCRdb lists only in-frame clones, some missing. The table includes nearly 80,000 clones, roughly 86% detected once. About this clone itself: The antigen is not known.

A history of autoimmune disease or systemic immunosuppression excluded patients. The sample was CD4+ or CD8+ T cells sorted from blood, taken in a trial of the OX40 agonist ivuxolimab. The chain joins TRBV10-3 to TRBJ2-6, with a weak D call TRBD2 (5 bases). The sequence was obtained from an adult with an advanced solid tumor such as melanoma, head and neck, liver or kidney cancer. The CDR3 nucleotides are TGTGCCATCAGTGAGCTTCAGGAGGCCGGGGCCAACGTCCTGACTTTC. Translating it yields CAISELQEAGANVLTF.